This T cell receptor beta chain was captured by sequencing in a study of Ad26.COV2.S vaccination and SARS-CoV-2 variants. On the study more broadly: Ad26.COV2.S given intramuscularly, once or twice 56 days apart.

This sample's treatment: about 20 received Ad26.COV2.S at low or high dose, single or two shots; five or six received placebo; per-sample allocation not given. Collection of the samples took place on day 63 after the first injection of vaccine or placebo. Data came from immunoSEQ multiplex PCR; TCRdb stores just in-frame clones and leaves some out. The sample contains some 350,000 clones, roughly nine tenths of which appear only once. The clonotype comes from a person between 18 and 60 years old who received the Ad26.COV2.S COVID-19 vaccine or a placebo. The material sequenced was peripheral blood, taken in a trial of Ad26.COV2.S vaccine versus placebo.

The CDR3 region has the DNA TGTGCCAGCAGTTTAAAGGATACGCAGTATTTT. Amino acid sequence: CASSLKDTQYF. The chain is built from TRBV12-3 or TRBV12-4 and TRBJ2-3; the D is unclear. Trimming cost V 2 bases and J 6 bases, with 3 bases left between them. The CDR3 runs to 11 residues.